The 27 T cell receptor beta chains presented below share a single source sample, sequenced in a study of shared T cell receptors in the human thymus. Method: immunoSEQ multiplex PCR; TCRdb's copy keeps in-frame clones and lacks some. The data show 550,000 to 800,000 clones, approximately 85% seen once. These records were also assigned to another study, of human thymus T cells.

The sample was thymocytes. The receptor source for this set is a girl less than two years old with a congenital heart defect.

The V and J genes are TRBV7-6 and TRBJ2-1; TRBD2 matches 9 bases. The CDR3 covers 14 residues. In germline, CDR1 is SGHVS, CDR2 FNYEAQ. With V trimmed by 5 bases and J by 8 bases, 7 bases remained unmatched. In DNA form, the CDR3 reads TGTGCCAGCAGCGGTAGCGGGGGTGTCGATGAGCAGTTCTTC. Protein sequence: CASSGSGGVDEQFF. Full variable domain (rest looked up from reference TRBV7-6 and TRBJ2-1): GAGVSQSPRYKVTKRGQDVALRCDPISGHVSLYWYRQALGQGPEFLTYFNYEAQQDKSGLPNDRFSAERPEGSISTLTIQRTEQRDSAMYRCASSGSGGVDEQFFGPGTRLTVL.

The rearrangement links TRBV5-6 to TRBJ2-3; D might be TRBD1 (5 bases). CDR1 and CDR2 from the germline V gene are SGHDT and YYEEEE. The length of the CDR3 is 14 residues. Trimming cost V 5 bases and J 2 bases, with 12 bases left between them. CDR3 nucleotide sequence: TGTGCCAGCAGGCCCCAGGGTTCCACAGATACGCAGTATTTT. Protein: CASRPQGSTDTQYF.

The chain carries TRBV5-5 and TRBJ1-4; tentatively, D is TRBD1 (6 bases). The ends were cut back, 3 bases at V and 5 bases at J, with 11 bases in the middle. This CDR3 region has 14 residues. Germline CDR1 SGHKS, CDR2 YYEKEE (reference sequence). CDR3 sequence reads: CASSSGAANEKLFF. The CDR3 nucleotides read TGTGCCAGCAGCTCAGGGGCGGCCAATGAAAAACTGTTTTTT.

The V call is TRBV5-1, the J call TRBJ1-1; D is undetermined. V was cut by 8 bases and J by 10 bases, with 9 bases left in between. The CDR3 has 9 amino acids. CDR1 is SGHRS, CDR2 YFSETQ, per germline. The CDR3 reads CARKRGAFF. The CDR3 nucleotides read TGCGCCAGGAAGCGGGGAGCTTTCTTT.

This clone was detected once. This chain joins TRBV6-1 and TRBJ1-4, with unresolved D. The germline V gene encodes CDR1 MNHNS and CDR2 SASEGT. The germline V and J ends were trimmed by 5 bases and 8 bases, with 18 bases remaining between them. This CDR3 has 15 residues. The CDR3: CASSQTRPPNEKLFF. DNA for the CDR3: TGTGCCAGCAGTCAAACTCGTCCCCCGAACGAAAAACTGTTTTTT.

DNA of the CDR3: TGTGCCAGCAGCCCGCCCGGGACAGGGCCCACTACCTCCTACGAGCAGTACTTC. This encodes CASSPPGTGPTTSYEQYF. The genes are TRBV11-1 and TRBJ2-7, with 9 nucleotides matching TRBD1. Germline assignment: CDR1 SGHAT and CDR2 FQDESV (reference sequence). The CDR3 runs to 18 residues. V shed 5 bases and J 0 bases; nucleotides not matched to a gene: 14. Looking up the rest from reference TRBV11-1 and TRBJ2-7 gives the full variable domain: EAEVAQSPRYKITEKSQAVAFWCDPISGHATLYWYRQILGQGPELLVQFQDESVVDDSQLPKDRFSAERLKGVDSTLKIQPAELGDSAMYLCASSPPGTGPTTSYEQYFGPGTRLTVT.

This chain connects TRBV6-6 to TRBJ1-5, with D perhaps TRBD1 (6 bases). V lost 7 bases, J lost 1 base, and 11 bases lay in between. CDR3 size: 14 residues. Germline values: CDR1 MNHNY, CDR2 SVGAGI (reference sequence). CDR3 bases: TGTGCCAGCATTAGGGGGGGAAGCAATCAGCCCCAGCATTTT. It encodes CASIRGGSNQPQHF.

The V gene is TRBV28, the J gene TRBJ2-5, with D tentatively TRBD2 (6 bases). V lost 7 bases and J 2 bases, leaving 26 bases between the germline ends. The length of the CDR3 is 18 residues. In germline, CDR1 is MDHEN, CDR2 SYDVKM. This chain's CDR3 is CASTPGEVMDSSQETQYF. In DNA, the CDR3 is TGTGCCAGCACCCCCGGGGAGGTAATGGATAGCTCACAAGAGACCCAGTACTTC.

The chain has TRBV23-1 and TRBJ1-5; 7 bases map to TRBD1. TRBV23-1 is marked as an open reading frame, function uncertain. The CDR3 loop spans 17 amino acids. Unmatched junction bases numbered 12, after V lost 7 bases and J lost 0 bases. CDR3 protein: CASTDRVIRYSNQPQHF. CDR3 sequence (DNA): TGCGCCAGCACCGACAGGGTAATAAGGTATAGCAATCAGCCCCAGCATTTT.

This chain connects TRBV13 to TRBJ2-1, with TRBD1 identical over 12 bases. The CDR3 totals 16 residues. The germline V gene encodes CDR1 PRHDT and CDR2 FYEKMQ (reference sequence). V lost 3 bases, J lost 3 bases, and 3 bases stayed unmatched. The DNA of the CDR3 is TGTGCCAGCAGCTTTAGGGACAGGGGGCTCTACAATGAGCAGTTCTTC. It encodes CASSFRDRGLYNEQFF.

The chain employs TRBV6-5 and TRBJ1-2, with D possibly TRBD1 on 6 matching bases. CDR1 is MNHEY and CDR2 is SVGAGI in the germline V gene. This CDR3 is 14 amino acids long. Trimming cost V 10 bases and J 2 bases, with 17 bases left between them. CDR3 coding DNA: TGTGCCACCGGGCCAAAGAGGGGGAACTATGGCTACACCTTC. Encoded protein: CATGPKRGNYGYTF.

The rearrangement joins TRBV28 to TRBJ1-2; D possibly corresponds to TRBD1 (6 bases). Germline V lookup: CDR1 MDHEN, CDR2 SYDVKM. The CDR3 consists of 12 residues. V was cut by 2 bases and J by 8 bases, with 9 bases left in between. For the CDR3, the DNA is TGTGCCAGCAGTTTACCAGGGGACGGCTACACCTTC. Translation gives CASSLPGDGYTF.

The genes are TRBV15 and TRBJ1-5; D is perhaps TRBD1 (5 bases). CDR3 size: 14 residues. The V and J ends lost 6 bases and 5 bases respectively, with 14 bases between them. Looked up from germline, CDR1 is LNHNV and CDR2 is YYDKDF (reference sequence). The chain's CDR3 is CATSPGTGYQPQHF. The CDR3 DNA is TGTGCCACCAGTCCTGGAACAGGCTATCAGCCCCAGCATTTT. Combining the CDR3 with reference TRBV15 and TRBJ1-5 gives the whole variable domain DAMVIQNPRYQVTQFGKPVTLSCSQTLNHNVMYWYQQKSSQAPKLLFHYYDKDFNNEADTPDNFQSRRPNTSFCFLDIRSPGLGDTAMYLCATSPGTGYQPQHFGDGTRLSIL.

The CDR3 sequence is CASSPGAGGATDTQYF. The CDR3 DNA follows: TGTGCCAGCAGCCCTGGCGCGGGGGGGGCAACAGATACGCAGTATTTT. The rearrangement uses TRBV7-8 and TRBJ2-3, with 9 positions matching TRBD2. The ends lost 5 bases at V and 3 bases at J; junction bases unmatched: 9. This CDR3 has 16 amino acids. The germline V gene encodes CDR1 SGHVS and CDR2 FQNEAQ. Full variable domain (rest looked up from reference TRBV7-8 and TRBJ2-3): GAGVSQSPRYKVAKRGQDVALRCDPISGHVSLFWYQQALGQGPEFLTYFQNEAQLDKSGLPSDRFFAERPEGSVSTLKIQRTQQEDSAVYLCASSPGAGGATDTQYFGPGTRLTVL.

V usage is TRBV11-2 and J usage is TRBJ1-1; no clear D. This CDR3 contains 13 residues. Trimming removed 7 bases at V and 1 base at J, with 10 bases between. Germline V gene data show CDR1 as SGHAT and CDR2 as FQNNGV. The CDR3: CASTQKPNTEAFF. DNA of the CDR3: TGTGCCAGCACGCAGAAACCGAACACTGAAGCTTTCTTT.

The rearrangement uses TRBV7-2 and TRBJ2-3, with 11 bases fitting TRBD2. With V trimmed by 5 bases and J by 0 bases, 4 bases remained unmatched. Germline V gives CDR1 SGHTA, CDR2 FQGNSA. CDR3 size: 16 residues. CDR3 sequence (DNA): TGTGCCAGCAGCCCGAGACTAGCGGGAAGCACAGATACGCAGTATTTT. Its protein product is CASSPRLAGSTDTQYF.

A note on this clone: At the DNA level, this CDR3 is encoded by other sequences in the same sample as well. V usage is TRBV29-1 and J usage is TRBJ2-4, with TRBD1 matching over 7 bases. The V and J ends lost 4 bases and 4 bases, in that order; junction bases with no gene match: 7. This CDR3 is 14 amino acids long. The V gene's germline CDR1 is SQVTM and CDR2 ANQGSEA. The CDR3: CSVGRGTEKNIQYF. The CDR3 DNA is TGCAGCGTTGGAAGAGGGACAGAGAAAAACATTCAGTACTTC.

The V call is TRBV11-2, the J call TRBJ1-1; D gene ambiguous. V lost 5 bases to trimming and J lost 4 bases, with 26 bases between them. The germline V gene encodes CDR1 SGHAT and CDR2 FQNNGV. There are 18 residues in the CDR3. The CDR3 is CASSRMEGRRKSGTEAFF. The DNA for the CDR3 is TGTGCCAGCAGCCGTATGGAGGGTCGACGCAAATCGGGCACTGAAGCTTTCTTT.

The chain has TRBV28 and TRBJ2-7; D is possibly TRBD2 (5 bases). V gave up 5 bases and J gave up 1 base, with 27 bases separating them. Germline loops: CDR1 MDHEN, CDR2 SYDVKM. The CDR3 is made up of 19 amino acids. CDR3 sequence: CASSPSRVKFHSASYEQYF. Written as DNA, the CDR3 is TGTGCCAGCAGTCCCTCGCGGGTGAAGTTTCATTCGGCTTCCTACGAGCAGTACTTC.

The V gene is TRBV27, the J gene TRBJ1-2; D is possibly TRBD1 (5 bases). The germline V gene has CDR1 MNHEY and CDR2 SMNVEV (reference sequence). The CDR3 extends over 13 amino acids. V was cut by 6 bases and J by 4 bases, with 12 bases left in between. CDR3: CASRGGQSYGYTF. The DNA for the CDR3 is TGTGCCAGCAGGGGTGGACAATCCTATGGCTACACCTTC.

This rearrangement joins TRBV28 to TRBJ2-4, with 7 bases matching TRBD1. This CDR3 contains 19 residues. Germline V lookup: CDR1 MDHEN, CDR2 SYDVKM. V was clipped by 3 bases and J by 0 bases; unmatched bases: 14. In DNA form, the CDR3 reads TGTGCCAGCAGTTTTAATCATCGTGCGGCAGGGGGAGCCAAAAACATTCAGTACTTC. It translates to CASSFNHRAAGGAKNIQYF.

The rearrangement links TRBV10-3 to TRBJ2-1; D may be TRBD2 (7 bases). The V gene lost 3 bases and the J gene lost 4 bases, with 25 bases spanning the gap. Per germline, CDR1 ENHRY and CDR2 SYGVKD. There are 19 residues in the CDR3. The DNA for the CDR3 is TGTGCCATCAGTGATACCCGGGGGGCCCTCCCCTCTCGATACAATGAGCAGTTCTTC. Its protein product is CAISDTRGALPSRYNEQFF.

The rearrangement links TRBV27 to TRBJ2-1, with TRBD2 identical over 9 bases. V lost 1 base to trimming and J lost 3 bases; unmatched junction nucleotides: 4. The CDR3 runs to 16 residues. Germline V gene lookup returns CDR1 MNHEY and CDR2 SMNVEV (reference sequence). The DNA of the CDR3 is TGTGCCAGCAGTTTATTAGCGGGGGCACTCTACAATGAGCAGTTCTTC. It encodes CASSLLAGALYNEQFF.

The chain uses TRBV14 and TRBJ1-1; D not certain. CDR3 length equals 13 residues. Looked up from germline, CDR1 is SGHDN and CDR2 is FVKESK. Trimming took off 0 bases at V and 7 bases at J, with 9 bases between the two ends. CDR3 protein: CASSQDAADEAFF. As DNA, the CDR3 is TGTGCCAGCAGCCAAGATGCGGCAGATGAAGCTTTCTTT. Using reference TRBV14 and TRBJ1-1 for the parts outside the CDR3, the full variable domain is EAGVTQFPSHSVIEKGQTVTLRCDPISGHDNLYWYRRVMGKEIKFLLHFVKESKQDESGMPNNRFLAERTGGTYSTLKVQPAELEDSGVYFCASSQDAADEAFFGQGTRLTVV.

V gene TRBV15 combines with J gene TRBJ2-2; perhaps TRBD1 as D (5 bases). Germline V CDR1 and CDR2: LNHNV, YYDKDF (reference sequence). This CDR3 has 15 amino acids. Trimming took 0 bases from V and 8 from J, leaving 13 bases between them. CDR3 sequence: CATSREVGAPGELFF. The CDR3 DNA reads as TGTGCCACCAGCAGAGAAGTAGGGGCCCCGGGGGAGCTGTTTTTT.

This chain joins TRBV27 and TRBJ1-2; maybe TRBD1 (6 bases). V lost 4 bases, J lost 0 bases, and 18 bases lay in between. This CDR3 is built from 17 residues. Germline V gene data show CDR1 as MNHEY and CDR2 as SMNVEV (reference sequence). The CDR3 reads CASSSRWDTEANYGYTF. Written as DNA, the CDR3 is TGTGCCAGCAGTTCCAGGTGGGACACCGAAGCTAACTATGGCTACACCTTC.

This chain uses TRBV5-4 with TRBJ2-3, with 16 nucleotides matching TRBD2. CDR1 is SGHNT, CDR2 YYREEE, per germline (reference sequence). The CDR3 has 18 residues. J lost 6 bases, V lost 3 bases, and 10 bases had no gene match. In nucleotides, the CDR3 is TGTGCCAGCAGCTCGCCCGGGACTAGCGGGGGGGAGTTGGATACGCAGTATTTT. It encodes CASSSPGTSGGELDTQYF.